These T cell receptor beta chains were read from a single sample in a study of shared clonotypes between healthy human individuals. Clones were sequenced by immunoSEQ multiplex PCR, and TCRdb holds only the in-frame ones, with some missing. Of roughly 500,000 clones listed, about 82% are singletons. The sequenced material came from PBMCs. The receptors derive from a woman in her forties in good health. Some clones in this sample may be carry-over from other donors' samples. Each CDR3 is given with its conserved first and last residue. The D gene is left open where the match is weak. Clone size, where shown, is once, few, many, or a class for clones that have expanded.

clone size	V gene	J gene	D gene	CDR3 DNA	CDR3 protein
NA	TRBV5-4	TRBJ2-6	NA	TGTGCCAGCAGCCACGGACGGAAGAACTCTGGGGCCAACGTCCTGACTTTC	CASSHGRKNSGANVLTF
NA	TRBV6-4	TRBJ2-6	TRBD1	TGTGCCAGCAGACCCGGACAGGGGGCGGCCGGGGCCAACGTCCTGACTTTC	CASRPGQGAAGANVLTF
NA	TRBV6-1	TRBJ2-7	NA	TGTGCCAGCAGGGATTCAGGACAACGCGAGCAGTACTTC	CASRDSGQREQYF
NA	TRBV29-1	TRBJ2-1	NA	TGCAGCGGGCGGGTGTGGGATGAGCAGTTCTTC	CSGRVWDEQFF
once	TRBV2	TRBJ2-1	NA	TGTGCCAGCAGTGAAGGGAGCGGCTACAATGAGCAGTTCTTC	CASSEGSGYNEQFF
once	TRBV25-1	TRBJ1-1	TRBD1	TGTGCCAGCAGTGCCCTGCCGGGACAGCATTACACTGAAGCTTTCTTT	CASSALPGQHYTEAFF
NA	TRBV2	TRBJ2-5	TRBD2	TGTGCCAGCAGTGAATTAATAGCGGGAGCCGGGGAGACCCAGTACTTC	CASSELIAGAGETQYF
few	TRBV5-8	TRBJ1-4	TRBD1	TGTGCCAGCAGCTACGGGGACAGCTATGAAAAACTGTTTTTT	CASSYGDSYEKLFF
NA	TRBV14	TRBJ2-1	NA	TGTGCCAGCAGCTCCTTGATCTCCTACAATGAGCAGTTCTTC	CASSSLISYNEQFF
NA	TRBV4-1	TRBJ2-1	TRBD1	TGCGCCAGCTCCCACTCGGGACAGCGCTCCTACAATGAGCAGTTCTTC	CASSHSGQRSYNEQFF
NA	TRBV5-5	TRBJ2-7	NA	TGTGCCAGCAGCTTGTTCTCTAGGCAGGGCTACGAGCAGTACTTC	CASSLFSRQGYEQYF
few	TRBV27	TRBJ2-1	TRBD1	TGTGCCAGCAGTCTTCGACAGGGCTCCCACAATGAGCAGTTCTTC	CASSLRQGSHNEQFF
NA	TRBV5-1	TRBJ1-2	TRBD1	TGCGCCAGCGGGACAGGGGGTACCTCTAACTATGGCTACACCTTC	CASGTGGTSNYGYTF
NA	TRBV7-8	TRBJ1-5	NA	TGTGCCAGCAGCTACCGGGACATCAGTCAGCCCCAGCATTTT	CASSYRDISQPQHF
NA	TRBV7-8	TRBJ2-1	TRBD2	TGTGCCAGCAGCGGGAGGACTAGCGGGGTGTACAATGAGCAGTTCTTC	CASSGRTSGVYNEQFF
few	TRBV19	TRBJ1-2	TRBD1	TGTGCCAGTAGTATCGACAGGGGGCTAGGCTACACCTTC	CASSIDRGLGYTF
few	TRBV2	TRBJ1-5	NA	TGTGCCAGCAGCGGGTTGGGGGGAAGCGATCAGCCCCAGCATTTT	CASSGLGGSDQPQHF
NA	TRBV5-5	TRBJ1-3	NA	TGTGCCAGCTCCCCGGGGCCCCTACGCTCTGGAAACACCATATATTTT	CASSPGPLRSGNTIYF
NA	TRBV28	TRBJ2-3	TRBD2	TGTGCCAGCAGTATCGGGACTAGCGGGCCAGATACGCAGTATTTT	CASSIGTSGPDTQYF
NA	TRBV28	TRBJ1-2	TRBD1	TGTGCCAGCAGTCATAACGACAGGGGAGGCTACACCTTC	CASSHNDRGGYTF
few	TRBV5-6	TRBJ2-5	TRBD1	TGTGCCAGCAGGGCCAGGGGGCGGGAGACCCAGTACTTC	CASRARGRETQYF
NA	TRBV5-1	TRBJ1-5	NA	TGCGCCAGCAGCTTGGCGCCGAACCAGCCCCAGCATTTT	CASSLAPNQPQHF
NA	TRBV11-2	TRBJ2-7	NA	TGTGCCAGCAGAACATTGGGGTCGGGTAAGCGATACGAGCAGTACTTC	CASRTLGSGKRYEQYF
NA	TRBV27	TRBJ2-1	NA	TGTGCCAGCAGGTTTTGGGCCGGGGGGCCCGGTGAGCAGTTCTTC	CASRFWAGGPGEQFF
many	TRBV6-5	TRBJ2-2	NA	TGTGCCAGCAGTCAGGGGCCCGGGGAGCTGTTTTTT	CASSQGPGELFF
NA	TRBV28	TRBJ1-2	NA	TGTGCCAGCAGTTTGGCCCTAAGGCTAAACAACTATGGCTACACCTTC	CASSLALRLNNYGYTF
once	TRBV29-1	TRBJ2-3	NA	TGCAGCGTTGAACCTGGCGTCGGGACAGATACGCAGTATTTT	CSVEPGVGTDTQYF
NA	TRBV9	TRBJ2-6	TRBD1	TGTGCCAGCAGCTTCCCCCCGGGACAGGGAGTTGGGGCCAACGTCCTGACTTTC	CASSFPPGQGVGANVLTF
NA	TRBV28	TRBJ1-5	TRBD1	TGTGCCAGCAGTTGGGGACAGGCGCCTTATAGCAATCAGCCCCAGCATTTT	CASSWGQAPYSNQPQHF
NA	TRBV28	TRBJ2-2	NA	TGTGCCAGTTCTGGCGGGTACACCGGGGAGCTGTTTTTT	CASSGGYTGELFF
once	TRBV7-2	TRBJ1-4	NA	TGTGCCAGCAGCTTAGGCGGAATTGCAACTAATGAAAAACTGTTTTTT	CASSLGGIATNEKLFF
NA	TRBV5-1	TRBJ1-1	NA	TGCGCCAGCAGCCTAGGGCCCACGGGTGAAGCTTTCTTT	CASSLGPTGEAFF
NA	TRBV19	TRBJ1-1	TRBD1	TGTGCCAGTAGTAAGACAGGGGGCACTGAAGCTTTCTTT	CASSKTGGTEAFF
NA	TRBV5-1	TRBJ2-3	NA	TGCGCCAGCAGAGATACAGATACGCAGTATTTT	CASRDTDTQYF
NA	TRBV7-9	TRBJ2-5	TRBD2	TGTGCCAGCAGCTACCCCAGAGCGGGGAGAGCCCCAGAGACCCAGTACTTC	CASSYPRAGRAPETQYF
NA	TRBV30	TRBJ2-2	NA	TGTGCCTGGAGTGGAAGGCTCACCGGGGAGCTGTTTTTT	CAWSGRLTGELFF
few	TRBV18	TRBJ2-1	TRBD1	TGTGCCAGCTCACCACGGACAGGGGGATCCTACAATGAGCAGTTCTTC	CASSPRTGGSYNEQFF
NA	TRBV2	TRBJ2-7	NA	TGTGCCAGCAGTGCTTACGAGCAGTACTTC	CASSAYEQYF
NA	TRBV5-1	TRBJ2-7	TRBD1	TGCGCCAGCAGTCCGGGACAGGAACCTACCTACGAGCAGTACTTC	CASSPGQEPTYEQYF
NA	TRBV6-1	TRBJ1-5	TRBD1	TGTGCCAGCAGTGAGACAGGGGATAGCAATCAGCCCCAGCATTTT	CASSETGDSNQPQHF
NA	TRBV7-2	TRBJ1-1	NA	TGTGCCAGCAGCCCAGGGAGGGGGAGGGGGAACACTGAAGCTTTCTTT	CASSPGRGRGNTEAFF
NA	TRBV30	TRBJ2-3	NA	TGTGCCTGGAGTGAGGAGGGGGCCATGTCTTTT	CAWSEEGAMSF